The source of this T cell receptor (beta chain) is a study of shared clonotypes between healthy human individuals. Study observations and caveats: Depth was large, yet rarefaction showed that sorted-subset sequencing was incomplete. In contrast to clonotypes shared by all four donors, non-shared clonotypes had lower generation probabilities.

This clone was seen a few times. Its target is not known. Investigators spread the genomic DNA of each subset evenly over several immunoSEQ plates. Produced via immunoSEQ multiplex PCR; TCRdb's table is partial and in-frame only. The sample shows about 820,000 clones, roughly 92% of them seen only once. Naive CD8 cells, CD45RO-negative and positively selected for CCR7, excluded terminally differentiated effector memory CD45RA+ cells. Trimming pared 5 bases from V and 11 bases from J, leaving 9 bases between. From germline, CDR1 is MNHEY and CDR2 SVGAGI. The CDR3 has 11 residues. The chain carries TRBV6-5 and TRBJ1-4; D perhaps matches TRBD1 (6 bases). The specimen was naive CD8+ T cells sorted from blood. The source is a young man in good health. CDR3 in amino acids: CASSTTGKLFF. DNA of the CDR3: TGTGCCAGCAGTACCACAGGGAAACTGTTTTTT.